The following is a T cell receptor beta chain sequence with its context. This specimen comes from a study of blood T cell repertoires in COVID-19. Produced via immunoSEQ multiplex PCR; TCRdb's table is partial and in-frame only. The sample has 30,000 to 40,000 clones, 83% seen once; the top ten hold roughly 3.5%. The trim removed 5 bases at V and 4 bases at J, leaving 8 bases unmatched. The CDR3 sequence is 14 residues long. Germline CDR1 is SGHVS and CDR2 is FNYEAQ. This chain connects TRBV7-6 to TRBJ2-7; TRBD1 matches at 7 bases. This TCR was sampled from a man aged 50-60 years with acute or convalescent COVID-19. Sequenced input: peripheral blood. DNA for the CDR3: TGTGCCAGCAGCCCGGAGACAGGGAATTACGAGCAGTACTTC. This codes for CASSPETGNYEQYF.